Below, 29 T cell receptor beta chains from the same sample are listed, as sequenced in a study of T cell responses to AZD1222 COVID-19 vaccine. The repertoire was sequenced with immunoSEQ multiplex PCR; TCRdb's copy has only in-frame clones and lacks some. Here the sample spans 140,000 to 150,000 clones, around nine tenths being singletons. Sequences were derived from peripheral blood, sampled 28 days after the second AZD1222 dose. These receptors were obtained from an adult who received the AZD1222 COVID-19 vaccine.

CDR3 DNA sequence: TGTGCCAGCAGCGCAGGGACAGGGGGGGCTAATGAAAAACTGTTTTTT. Translation: CASSAGTGGANEKLFF. This chain connects TRBV9 to TRBJ1-4; 11 bases are shared with TRBD1. From germline, CDR1 is SGDLS and CDR2 YYNGEE. The CDR3 contains 16 residues. V shed 3 bases, J shed 3 bases, and the junction held 4 bases outside the gene matches. The whole variable domain, filled in from reference TRBV9 and TRBJ1-4, reads DSGVTQTPKHLITATGQRVTLRCSPRSGDLSVYWYQQSLDQGLQFLIQYYNGEERAKGNILERFSAQQFPDLHSELNLSSLELGDSALYFCASSAGTGGANEKLFFGSGTQLSVL.

The chain links TRBV9 to TRBJ1-4; TRBD1 might be the D (6 bases). There are 14 residues in the CDR3. Germline CDR1 is SGDLS and CDR2 is YYNGEE. The V gene lost 0 bases and the J gene lost 5 bases, with 8 bases spanning the gap. CDR3 protein: CASSVGTENEKLFF. The CDR3 region has the DNA TGTGCCAGCAGCGTAGGGACAGAGAATGAAAAACTGTTTTTT.

The rearrangement uses TRBV4-1 and TRBJ2-1, with D tentatively TRBD1 or TRBD2 (7 bases each). This CDR3 contains 16 residues. CDR1 is MGHRA, CDR2 YSYEKL, per germline. Trimming removed 5 bases at V and 2 bases at J, with 16 bases between. The CDR3 DNA reads TGCGCCAGCAGCGCCAACAGGGGAGGGACCTACAATGAGCAGTTCTTC. It codes for CASSANRGGTYNEQFF.

This clone occurred a few times. V is TRBV19 and J is TRBJ1-6; no clear D gene. The CDR3 spans 14 residues. The V gene lost 3 bases and the J gene lost 8 bases, with 11 bases spanning the gap. The germline gives CDR1 LNHDA, CDR2 SQIVND (reference sequence). DNA of the CDR3: TGTGCCAGTAGTATCGGGAAATGGGATTCACCCCTCCACTTT. Translating it yields CASSIGKWDSPLHF.

The chain couples TRBV12-5 to TRBJ1-1; TRBD1 might be the D (5 bases). Trimming took off 6 bases at V and 0 bases at J, with 17 bases between the two ends. Germline V gene sequence: CDR1 LGHNT, CDR2 FRNRAP. CDR3 length equals 16 residues. The chain's CDR3 is CASGQGQGLMNTEAFF. In DNA form, the CDR3 reads TGTGCTAGTGGGCAAGGCCAGGGACTGATGAACACTGAAGCTTTCTTT.

CDR3 sequence (DNA): TGTGCCAGCAGCCTCGGGACAGCAAGGAAACTGTTTTTT. Translating gives CASSLGTARKLFF. The V gene is TRBV7-9, the J gene TRBJ1-4, with TRBD1 matching over 7 bases. The CDR3 is 13 amino acids. Germline assignment: CDR1 SEHNR and CDR2 FQNEAQ (reference sequence). V dropped 5 bases and J dropped 11; count of bases not matched to a gene: 8. Complete variable domain (other parts from reference TRBV7-9 and TRBJ1-4): DTGVSQNPRHKITKRGQNVTFRCDPISEHNRLYWYRQTLGQGPEFLTYFQNEAQLEKSRLLSDRFSAERPKGSFSTLEIQRTEQGDSAMYLCASSLGTARKLFFGSGTQLSVL.

The chain recombines TRBV19 with TRBJ1-5; weak D call: TRBD1 (5 bases). V was pared by 10 bases and J by 5 bases, with 15 bases between. Germline CDR1 reads LNHDA; CDR2 reads SQIVND (reference sequence). The CDR3 loop spans 13 amino acids. The CDR3 coding sequence is TGTGCCATAGCCAGGGCACGAGATCAGCCCCAGCATTTT. This sequence encodes CAIARARDQPQHF. Drawing the rest from reference TRBV19 and TRBJ1-5, the complete variable domain is DGGITQSPKYLFRKEGQNVTLSCEQNLNHDAMYWYRQDPGQGLRLIYYSQIVNDFQKGDIAEGYSVSREKKESFPLTVTSAQKNPTAFYLCAIARARDQPQHFGDGTRLSIL.

The chain links TRBV18 to TRBJ2-7, with D perhaps matching TRBD1 (5 bases). Between the trimmed V and J ends, which lost 3 bases and 3 bases, there was a span of 18 bases. Looked up from germline, CDR1 is KGHSH and CDR2 is LQKENI. The CDR3 sequence is 16 residues long. CDR3 coding DNA: TGTGCCAGCTCACCTGGGGCCGGCGAAGTGGGCTACGAGCAGTACTTC. Translating gives CASSPGAGEVGYEQYF.

The gene calls are TRBV3-1 (or the pseudogene TRBV3-2) and TRBJ2-1; TRBD2 matches at 8 bases. Germline-derived CDR1 and CDR2 are LGHDT and YNNKEL (reference sequence). V shed 3 bases, J shed 5 bases, and the junction held 6 bases outside the gene matches. This CDR3 spans 15 amino acids. The CDR3 protein is CASSHLEGLDNEQFF. The CDR3 coding sequence is TGTGCCAGCAGCCATCTAGAGGGACTAGACAATGAGCAGTTCTTC.

V and J are TRBV5-6 and TRBJ2-7; D is unclear. CDR3 length equals 12 residues. V was clipped by 0 bases and J by 5 bases, with 6 bases between them. From germline, CDR1 is SGHDT and CDR2 YYEEEE. In DNA form, the CDR3 reads TGTGCCAGCAGCTTGGGTCGGAACGAGCAGTACTTC. Protein: CASSLGRNEQYF.

The chain carries TRBV9 and TRBJ2-7; TRBD1 aligns across 10 bases. Per the germline V gene, CDR1 is SGDLS and CDR2 is YYNGEE. This CDR3 has 14 amino acids. The V gene end was trimmed by 0 bases and the J gene end by 6 bases; junction bases not matched to a gene: 3. In DNA, the CDR3 is TGTGCCAGCAGCGTAGCGGGACAGGGGACCGAGCAGTACTTC. Protein sequence: CASSVAGQGTEQYF.

The V call is TRBV5-6, the J call TRBJ1-2; 8 positions match TRBD1. CDR3 length equals 13 residues. V was clipped by 3 bases and J by 6 bases; unmatched bases: 4. The germline V gene encodes CDR1 SGHDT and CDR2 YYEEEE. The CDR3 sequence is CASSWTGLNGYTF. The CDR3 DNA reads as TGTGCCAGCAGCTGGACAGGGCTTAATGGCTACACCTTC.

CDR3 sequence (DNA): TGTGCCAGCAGCCCGGCCCGGGGGACCTACGAGCAGTACTTC. It translates to CASSPARGTYEQYF. The chain combines TRBV28 with TRBJ2-7, with a possible D match to TRBD2 (6 bases). Deletions cut 6 bases from V and 2 bases from J, with 14 bases between. The germline CDR1 and CDR2 sequences are MDHEN and SYDVKM. This CDR3 has 14 residues.

The genes are TRBV9 and TRBJ2-7, with D possibly TRBD2 on 6 matching bases. V gave up 4 bases and J gave up 2 bases, with 16 bases separating them. CDR3 length: 15 residues. In germline, CDR1 is SGDLS, CDR2 YYNGEE. The CDR3 reads CASSPTGTAAYEQYF. CDR3 in DNA: TGTGCCAGCAGCCCCACCGGGACTGCCGCCTACGAGCAGTACTTC.

The chain employs TRBV7-9 and TRBJ1-3, with D possibly TRBD1 on 5 matching bases. Germline loops: CDR1 SEHNR, CDR2 FQNEAQ (reference sequence). The CDR3 is 17 residues long. Trimming removed 4 bases from V and 2 bases from J, with 18 bases in between. The CDR3 DNA sequence: TGTGCCAGCAGCTCATGGGCCGGGCAGGGCGCTGGAAACACCATATATTTT. This translates into CASSSWAGQGAGNTIYF.

The chain recombines TRBV15 with TRBJ1-4; no firm D call. There are 12 residues in the CDR3. CDR1 is LNHNV and CDR2 is YYDKDF in the germline V gene (reference sequence). Trimming took off 11 bases at V and 0 bases at J, with 7 bases between the two ends. The chain's CDR3 is CAVRSTNEKLFF. The CDR3 DNA reads TGTGCCGTCCGGTCAACTAATGAAAAACTGTTTTTT.

The V gene is TRBV7-9, the J gene TRBJ2-1, with TRBD1 matching 12 bases. J gave up 5 bases and V 5 bases, and 10 bases lay outside the gene matches. Germline V CDR1 and CDR2: SEHNR, FQNEAQ (reference sequence). The CDR3 runs 17 residues. CDR3 DNA: TGTGCCAGCAGCAATACCGGGGGACAGGGGGCCAACAATGAGCAGTTCTTC. It specifies CASSNTGGQGANNEQFF.

The gene calls are TRBV29-1 and TRBJ2-6; D possibly uses TRBD1 or TRBD2 (5 bases each). The CDR3 totals 14 residues. Trimming removed 6 bases from V and 4 bases from J, with 13 bases in between. Per the germline V gene, CDR1 is SQVTM and CDR2 is ANQGSEA. Here the CDR3 DNA reads TGCAGCGTAGCAAGGGGAGTCGGGGCCAACGTCCTGACTTTC. Residues: CSVARGVGANVLTF.

This sequence joins TRBV7-2 and TRBJ1-5; 7 bases are a match to TRBD1. The germline CDR1 and CDR2 sequences are SGHTA and FQGNSA. The CDR3 runs 15 residues. J lost 6 bases, V lost 0 bases, and 5 bases had no gene match. The CDR3 DNA is TGTGCCAGCAGCTTAGCAGGGGGCGCGGGTCAGCCCCAGCATTTT. This codes for CASSLAGGAGQPQHF.

The V and J genes are TRBV29-1 and TRBJ1-4; 7 nucleotides line up with TRBD1. There are 14 residues in the CDR3. V was clipped by 7 bases and J by 5 bases; unmatched bases: 10. Germline loops: CDR1 SQVTM, CDR2 ANQGSEA. This CDR3 is CSGTKGAGNEKLFF. CDR3 in DNA: TGCAGCGGCACAAAGGGGGCTGGAAATGAAAAACTGTTTTTT.

This clone was found once. The chain is built from TRBV7-9 and TRBJ2-2; D remains ambiguous. This CDR3 contains 15 residues. The germline V and J ends were trimmed by 2 bases and 0 bases, with 7 bases remaining between them. The germline V gene has CDR1 SEHNR and CDR2 FQNEAQ (reference sequence). CDR3 sequence reads: CASSLPETNTGELFF. CDR3 nucleotide sequence: TGTGCCAGCAGCTTACCCGAGACGAACACCGGGGAGCTGTTTTTT.

V is TRBV5-1 and J is TRBJ1-1; D remains unclear. Trimming took off 1 base at V and 3 bases at J, with 10 bases between the two ends. Germline CDR1 and CDR2: SGHRS and YFSETQ. This CDR3 spans 14 amino acids. CDR3 protein: CASSLLGPHTEAFF. CDR3 coding DNA: TGCGCCAGCAGCTTGCTCGGCCCCCACACTGAAGCTTTCTTT.

The chain couples TRBV7-2 to TRBJ2-7; D uncertain. V shed 5 bases and J shed 2 bases, with 13 bases lying between them. The CDR3 extends over 14 amino acids. The germline V gene encodes CDR1 SGHTA and CDR2 FQGNSA. The CDR3 sequence: CASSPSPTTYEQYF. The CDR3 coding sequence is TGTGCCAGCAGCCCTAGTCCTACTACCTACGAGCAGTACTTC.

The chain has TRBV27 and TRBJ2-7; 7 bases are a match to TRBD2. The CDR3 consists of 14 residues. Germline V gives CDR1 MNHEY, CDR2 SMNVEV (reference sequence). J gave up 2 bases and V 6 bases, and 7 bases lay outside the gene matches. CDR3: CASSYKGGPYEQYF. The CDR3 coding sequence is TGTGCCAGCAGCTACAAGGGAGGGCCCTACGAGCAGTACTTC.

A single count supports this clone. V is TRBV10-3 and J is TRBJ2-7; D perhaps matches TRBD1 (5 bases). V lost 10 bases and J lost 2, with 18 bases in between. The V gene's germline CDR1 is ENHRY and CDR2 SYGVKD. The CDR3 sequence is 14 residues long. DNA for the CDR3: TGTGCCACTCGCCCGTTTACAGGTGCCTACGAGCAGTACTTC. Its translation is CATRPFTGAYEQYF.

The V call is TRBV4-2, the J call TRBJ1-5; the match to TRBD1 covers 7 bases. The CDR3 covers 18 residues. In germline, CDR1 is LGHNA, CDR2 YNFKEQ. The V gene end was trimmed by 0 bases and the J gene end by 0 bases; junction bases not matched to a gene: 8. The CDR3 protein is CASSQERQGVGSNQPQHF. The CDR3 DNA reads TGTGCCAGCAGCCAAGAACGACAGGGCGTAGGTAGCAATCAGCCCCAGCATTTT.

This clone appeared once. V and J are TRBV12-3 or TRBV12-4 and TRBJ1-6; tentatively, D is TRBD1 (5 bases). V was pared by 7 bases and J by 12 bases, with 10 bases between. The CDR3 contains 11 residues. The CDR3 loop reads CASTGAGPLHF. The DNA of the CDR3 is TGTGCCAGCACCGGGGCTGGACCCCTCCACTTT.

V gene TRBV14 combines with J gene TRBJ2-7; 8 bases are a match to TRBD1. In germline, CDR1 is SGHDN, CDR2 FVKESK. The CDR3 length is 14 residues. Trimming cost V 4 bases and J 2 bases; bases outside gene matches: 4. CDR3 in amino acids: CASSPGTGTYEQYF. CDR3 coding DNA: TGTGCCAGCAGCCCCGGGACAGGAACCTACGAGCAGTACTTC.

The chain couples TRBV12-3 or TRBV12-4 to TRBJ1-2, with TRBD1 as a possible D gene (5 bases). This CDR3 has 13 residues. The V end lost 5 bases, the J end lost 1 base, and 8 bases lay between the germline ends. The CDR3 sequence: CASSPTVNYGYTF. The DNA of the CDR3 is TGTGCCAGCAGTCCGACAGTTAACTATGGCTACACCTTC.